The T cell receptor (beta chain) under discussion was sequenced for a study of blood T cells in healthy people across ages. Regarding the study as a whole: One million T cells yielded diversity estimates that were considered underestimates. Higher diversity and more naive CD4+ cells were features of long-lived donors, compared to aged donors.

A sample-barcoded 5' primer and a J-beta primer mix were used in a second PCR of roughly 7 to 11 cycles. TCRdb recomputed calls from the 5' RACE reads with MiXCR, one row per CDR3 protein. The sample lists fewer than 600,000 distinct CDR3 sequences; over 25% were seen once. The V gene's germline CDR1 is DFQATT and CDR2 SNEGSKA (reference sequence). The CDR3 spans 14 residues. V shed 3 bases and J 2 bases; nucleotides not matched to a gene: 3. This clonotype appeared once. Antigen unknown. These data were also reused for a study on T cells of mothers and their children.

The V and J genes are TRBV20-1 and TRBJ2-7; TRBD2 aligns across 11 bases. The TCR comes from a boy between 2 and 10 years old in good health. The sequenced material came from blood. The CDR3 coding sequence is TGCAGTGCTAGGGGACTAGCGGATGCCTACGAGCAGTACTTC. Protein product: CSARGLADAYEQYF.